Sequencing of this TCR beta chain was carried out in a study of regulatory T cells in long-lasting Graves disease. The TCR beta library used iRepertoire HTBI primers with Arm-PCR amplification of CDR3. Per the original data handling: Across samples, 60 or so TRBV and some 14 TRBJ segments were found. TCRdb independently ran MiXCR on the multiplex PCR reads; one entry per CDR3 protein. The V and J calls reflect TCRdb's pipeline rather than the authors' work. The sample has under 700,000 distinct CDR3 sequences, more than 15% seen once. Time point given: newly diagnosed GD, antithyroid drugs for less than 3 months. Construction of the TCR library relied on RNA isolated from PBMCs. American Thyroid Association guidelines defined Graves' disease diagnosis. This CDR3 has 20 residues. The trim removed 2 bases at V and 1 base at J, leaving 16 bases unmatched. Germline values: CDR1 SGHNT, CDR2 YENEEA. This clonotype was detected only a few times.

The same data also contributed to another study, on T cells in Graves' hyperthyroidism and ophthalmopathy.

The sample in question was peripheral blood mononuclear cells (PBMCs), obtained at new diagnosis, from a patient treated with antithyroid drugs. This receptor was taken from a middle-aged woman with Graves disease. J is TRBJ2-2 and V is TRBV11-3; 7 nucleotides align to TRBD2. Here the CDR3 reads CASSLSRNGGKNWNTGELFF. As DNA, the CDR3 is TGTGCCAGCAGCTTATCCCGAAACGGGGGGAAGAACTGGAACACCGGGGAGCTGTTTTTT.